This entry lists 25 T cell receptor beta chains sequenced from one sample in a study of T cell repertoires in cytomegalovirus infection. MiXCR, run by TCRdb on the reads, gives a single entry per CDR3 protein. Of more than 500,000 distinct CDR3 sequences listed, 16% are singletons. The sample consisted of CD8+ T cells from PBMCs. The receptors were sampled from a human donor in good health (CMV status not recorded). Some clones in this sample may be carry-over from other donors' samples.

The rearrangement uses TRBV10-2 and TRBJ2-2; D call uncertain. This CDR3 comprises 12 residues. CDR1 is WSHSY, CDR2 SAAADI, per germline. Trimming left V 8 bases short and J 1 base short, with 5 bases between. CDR3: CASHWNTGELFF. Here the CDR3 DNA reads TGCGCCAGCCACTGGAACACCGGGGAGCTGTTTTTT.

This clonotype was observed many times. The gene calls are TRBV11-2 and TRBJ2-5, with D tentatively TRBD2 (6 bases). The CDR3 has 18 amino acids. CDR1 SGHAT and CDR2 FQNNGV come from the germline V gene. V was pared by 4 bases and J by 4 bases, with 25 bases between. As DNA, the CDR3 is TGTGCCAGCAGCTCCCCAGGCGGGCGGGGAGCGATAGTAGAGACCCAGTACTTC. It is translated as CASSSPGGRGAIVETQYF.

This clonotype came up many times. CDR3 sequence: CASSTTGAGLDYNEQFF. The CDR3, as DNA: TGTGCCAGCAGTACGACAGGGGCTGGCTTGGACTACAATGAGCAGTTCTTC. This chain joins TRBV28 and TRBJ2-1, with TRBD1 matching 8 bases. The germline V gene encodes CDR1 MDHEN and CDR2 SYDVKM. The CDR3 length is 17 residues. J gave up 3 bases and V 5 bases, and 12 bases lay outside the gene matches.

This clonotype occurred a few times. This chain uses TRBV6-6 with TRBJ1-2, with D perhaps TRBD1 (5 bases). This CDR3 region has 18 residues. Germline V gives CDR1 MNHNY, CDR2 SVGAGI (reference sequence). Trimming took 5 bases from V and 3 from J, leaving 25 bases between them. CDR3 in DNA: TGTGCCAGCAGTGATCTCGGCTCGCGGGGGTGGTCGGACTATGGCTACACCTTC. Residues: CASSDLGSRGWSDYGYTF.

This clonotype occurred many times. This chain uses TRBV27 with TRBJ2-3; 10 bases fit TRBD1. The germline CDR1 and CDR2 sequences are MNHEY and SMNVEV (reference sequence). The CDR3 has 17 amino acids. V gave up 0 bases and J gave up 1 base; unmatched junction bases: 4. This CDR3 is CASSLSPGTGGTDTQYF. The CDR3 DNA reads as TGTGCCAGCAGTTTATCCCCCGGGACAGGGGGCACAGATACGCAGTATTTT.

This clonotype was counted between two and nine times. The rearrangement links TRBV19 to TRBJ1-5; possible D gene TRBD1, 5 bases. The CDR3 contains 14 residues. Germline V gives CDR1 LNHDA, CDR2 SQIVND (reference sequence). Deletions cut 7 bases from V and 2 bases from J, with 12 bases between. CDR3 region: CASKQTGGNQPQHF. The CDR3 DNA follows: TGTGCCAGTAAACAGACGGGGGGCAATCAGCCCCAGCATTTT. Supplemented by reference TRBV19 and TRBJ1-5, the full variable domain reads DGGITQSPKYLFRKEGQNVTLSCEQNLNHDAMYWYRQDPGQGLRLIYYSQIVNDFQKGDIAEGYSVSREKKESFPLTVTSAQKNPTAFYLCASKQTGGNQPQHFGDGTRLSIL.

This clonotype was recorded at least ten times. CDR3 bases: TGTGCCAGCAGCATAACCCGCACAGATACGCAGTATTTT. The encoded protein is CASSITRTDTQYF. V is TRBV14 and J is TRBJ2-3; no reliable D call. This CDR3 is built from 13 residues. V gave up 5 bases and J gave up 1 base, with 7 bases separating them. The germline V gene encodes CDR1 SGHDN and CDR2 FVKESK.

The chain uses TRBV5-1 and TRBJ2-7, with 11 bases fitting TRBD2. The CDR3 loop spans 16 amino acids. Losses at the gene ends were 3 bases for V and 2 bases for J; bases not matched to a gene: 7. The germline V gene has CDR1 SGHRS and CDR2 YFSETQ. The DNA of the CDR3 is TGCGCCAGCAGCTCGGATACTAGCGGGGGCCCCTACGAGCAGTACTTC. The encoded protein is CASSSDTSGGPYEQYF.

This clonotype was observed a few times. The rearrangement uses TRBV5-6 and TRBJ2-2; D unresolved. Germline V gene lookup returns CDR1 SGHDT and CDR2 YYEEEE. This CDR3 comprises 13 residues. Trimming took 4 bases from V and 7 from J, leaving 11 bases between them. Here the CDR3 DNA reads TGTGCCAGCAGCAGGGCGCCTCACGGGGAGCTGTTTTTT. Protein product: CASSRAPHGELFF.

Note on this clonotype: One base away lies a much larger clone, so this may be a sequencing read error. As the CDR3 is not closed by the conserved phenylalanine or tryptophan, this likely results from a read error. The chain combines TRBV2 with TRBJ2-1; perhaps TRBD2 as D (5 bases). This CDR3 has 15 amino acids. The germline CDR1 and CDR2 sequences are SNHLY and FYNNEI. The CDR3 protein is CASGESPPVGDEQFL. In nucleotides, the CDR3 is TGTGCCAGCGGTGAAAGCCCCCCAGTCGGGGATGAGCAGTTCTTA.

The sample holds a few counts of this clonotype. The chain has TRBV6-6 and TRBJ1-6; TRBD1 matches at 12 bases. Trimming cost V 5 bases and J 11 bases; bases outside gene matches: 7. This CDR3 has 15 amino acids. In germline, CDR1 is MNHNY, CDR2 SVGAGI (reference sequence). The CDR3 here is CASSGDRGRGAPLHF. The CDR3 DNA is TGTGCCAGCAGTGGGGACAGGGGGCGCGGGGCACCCCTCCACTTT.

The rearrangement joins TRBV27 to TRBJ2-5; D gene unclear. Germline values: CDR1 MNHEY, CDR2 SMNVEV (reference sequence). Trimming shortened V by 4 bases and J by 0 bases, and 6 bases separated the two germline ends. This CDR3 is built from 13 residues. CDR3 amino acids: CASSSVDQETQYF. The CDR3 DNA reads as TGTGCCAGCAGTTCCGTGGACCAAGAGACCCAGTACTTC.

This clonotype came up a few times. The J gene is TRBJ2-7, the V gene TRBV28, with a weak D call TRBD2 (5 bases). CDR1 MDHEN and CDR2 SYDVKM come from the germline V gene. V lost 5 bases and J 4 bases, leaving 15 bases between the germline ends. This CDR3 region has 14 residues. CDR3 loop: CASSGPGRIYEQYF. The CDR3 DNA follows: TGTGCCAGCAGTGGCCCGGGAAGGATATACGAGCAGTACTTC.

Points on this clonotype: A read error may explain this, as a much larger clone is one base away. This chain links TRBV28 with TRBJ2-2, with 7 bases aligning to TRBD2. This CDR3 contains 15 residues. CDR1 is MDHEN and CDR2 is SYDVKM in the germline V gene. The CDR3 loop is CASRGGAWSTGELVF. Written as DNA, the CDR3 is TGTGCCAGCAGGGGAGGGGCTTGGAGCACCGGGGAGCTGGTTTTT.

This clonotype was seen a few times. The chain employs TRBV5-3 and TRBJ1-5, with D tentatively TRBD1 (5 bases). TRBV5-3 is an open reading frame whose function is uncertain. The V end lost 2 bases, the J end lost 8 bases, and 14 bases lay between the germline ends. This CDR3 spans 14 amino acids. This chain's CDR3 is CARSLRQPSEPQHF. In nucleotides, the CDR3 is TGTGCCAGAAGCTTACGACAGCCATCCGAGCCCCAGCATTTT.

This clonotype appeared a few times. V gene TRBV5-5 combines with J gene TRBJ1-4; 7 positions match TRBD1. The CDR3 has 16 residues. The ends lost 5 bases at V and 0 bases at J; junction bases unmatched: 7. The germline CDR1 and CDR2 sequences are SGHKS and YYEKEE (reference sequence). CDR3 protein: CASSRTGEATNEKLFF. As DNA, the CDR3 is TGTGCCAGCAGTCGCACAGGGGAGGCAACTAATGAAAAACTGTTTTTT.

Details on this clonotype: Its ends do not fully match the called genes, so a read error is possible. The genes are TRBV4-1 and TRBJ1-1, with 7 bases aligning to TRBD1. This CDR3 is 18 amino acids long. Germline CDR1 and CDR2: MGHRA and YSYEKL. The CDR3 region is CASSQRGGPGTVNTEAFF. For the CDR3, the DNA is TGTGCCAGCAGCCAAAGAGGGGGGCCCGGGACAGTTAACACTGAAGCTTTCTTT.

This chain connects TRBV5-4 to TRBJ2-2; D not resolved. From germline, CDR1 is SGHNT and CDR2 YYREEE (reference sequence). V lost 4 bases, J lost 3 bases, and 10 bases lay in between. There are 14 residues in the CDR3. The CDR3 nucleotides are TGTGCCAGCAGCCTCGGACGGGACACCGGGGAGCTGTTTTTT. Its translation is CASSLGRDTGELFF.

This clonotype was observed at least ten times. The chain has TRBV7-3 and TRBJ2-3; 7 positions agree with TRBD2. Looked up from germline, CDR1 is SGHTA and CDR2 is FQGTGA. The CDR3 contains 18 residues. V trimming: 2 bases; J trimming: 0 bases; junction bases outside the gene matches: 11. As DNA, the CDR3 is TGTGCCAGCAGCTTAGCGGGGGTTCCGGCCATGAGCACAGATACGCAGTATTTT. Protein sequence: CASSLAGVPAMSTDTQYF.

In this sample, this clonotype turned up many times. The chain has TRBV25-1 and TRBJ1-1; D remains unclear. Trimming stripped 4 bases from V and 1 base from J, with 4 bases between. Germline V gives CDR1 MGHDK, CDR2 SYGVNS. There are 12 residues in the CDR3. Here the CDR3 DNA reads TGTGCCAGCAGTGGACAGAACACTGAAGCTTTCTTT. Translating it yields CASSGQNTEAFF.

V usage is TRBV10-2 and J usage is TRBJ2-1, with D possibly matching TRBD2 (6 bases). Germline lookup yields CDR1 WSHSY and CDR2 SAAADI. The CDR3 length is 15 residues. The V and J ends lost 3 bases and 2 bases respectively, with 11 bases between them. The CDR3 sequence is CASSDAGPPYNEQFF. The CDR3 bases are TGCGCCAGCAGTGATGCGGGACCCCCCTACAATGAGCAGTTCTTC.

This clonotype was recorded many times. The chain joins TRBV7-9 to TRBJ2-1; D is unclear. Deletions cut 5 bases from V and 5 bases from J, with 16 bases between. CDR3 length: 15 residues. Germline CDR1 SEHNR, CDR2 FQNEAQ (reference sequence). The CDR3 DNA follows: TGTGCCAGCAGCCCTAAATGGGTTCGGGACAATGAGCAGTTCTTC. Its translation: CASSPKWVRDNEQFF.

The chain recombines TRBV3-1 with TRBJ1-1; 9 nucleotides agree with TRBD1. V was clipped by 1 base and J by 0 bases; unmatched bases: 15. This CDR3 is built from 20 residues. Germline-derived CDR1 and CDR2 are LGHDT and YNNKEL (reference sequence). CDR3 DNA: TGTGCCAGCAGCCAAGGAAATGCGGACAGGGGTTACCTCATGAACACTGAAGCTTTCTTT. Translating gives CASSQGNADRGYLMNTEAFF.

The rearrangement uses TRBV12-5 and TRBJ1-5; 9 bases agree with TRBD1. The trim removed 6 bases at V and 7 bases at J, leaving 7 bases unmatched. Germline V lookup: CDR1 LGHNT, CDR2 FRNRAP. This CDR3 region has 14 residues. CDR3 bases: TGTGCTAGTGGCCCGGGACAGGGTAAACAGCCCCAGCATTTT. Translated, it gives CASGPGQGKQPQHF.

This clonotype was counted at least ten times. V usage is TRBV7-6 and J usage is TRBJ1-1, with D possibly being TRBD1 (5 bases). Trimming removed 5 bases at V and 2 bases at J, with 15 bases between. Germline-derived CDR1 and CDR2 are SGHVS and FNYEAQ. The CDR3 is 15 amino acids. CDR3 sequence (DNA): TGTGCCAGCAGCGAGATCAGGGACCCTAACACTGAAGCTTTCTTT. Protein product: CASSEIRDPNTEAFF.